The 27 T cell receptor beta chains below come from one sample, sequenced in a study of beta chain features in type 1 diabetes. Findings and limits, study-wide: Moderately but significantly shorter TCRB CDR3s were found in Type 1 diabetes patients in all four CD4+ subsets.

For these TCRs, the target antigens are not known. TCRB transcripts that were expressed got sequenced, as all of the isolated RNA had been reverse transcribed. Repertoires were generated with immunoSEQ multiplex PCR, while TCRdb's copy carries only in-frame clones and drops some. Of roughly 340,000 clones detected, about 13% appear once; the ten largest clones hold 0.013% to 0.015%. The sequenced material came from naive CD4+ T cells from blood. The receptors shown here come from a woman aged 18-35 years with type 1 diabetes.

This clone has just a few counts. J is TRBJ2-5 and V is TRBV20-1; D is undetermined. Germline V gene lookup returns CDR1 DFQATT and CDR2 SNEGSKA (reference sequence). V lost 7 bases, J lost 3 bases, and 9 bases lay in between. The CDR3 consists of 11 residues. CDR3 amino acids: CSEGGKETQYF. The CDR3 DNA reads TGCAGTGAAGGCGGAAAAGAGACCCAGTACTTC.

The gene calls are TRBV18 and TRBJ2-1; 8 nucleotides match TRBD2. Trimming cost V 3 bases and J 2 bases; bases outside gene matches: 6. Per germline, CDR1 KGHSH and CDR2 LQKENI. The CDR3 length is 16 residues. The CDR3 sequence: CASSPMREVTYNEQFF. The CDR3 DNA is TGTGCCAGCTCACCCATGCGGGAGGTCACCTACAATGAGCAGTTCTTC. Using reference TRBV18 and TRBJ2-1 for the parts outside the CDR3, the full variable domain is NAGVMQNPRHLVRRRGQEARLRCSPMKGHSHVYWYRQLPEEGLKFMVYLQKENIIDESGMPKERFSAEFPKEGPSILRIQQVVRGDSAAYFCASSPMREVTYNEQFFGPGTRLTVL.

V gene TRBV10-1 combines with J gene TRBJ1-2; a possible D gene is TRBD1 (5 bases). V was cut by 3 bases and J by 6 bases, with 11 bases left in between. Germline assignment: CDR1 WNHNN and CDR2 SYGVQD (reference sequence). This CDR3 comprises 13 residues. Here the CDR3 reads CASSDRQFDGYTF. For the CDR3, the DNA is TGCGCCAGCAGTGATCGACAGTTCGATGGCTACACCTTC.

The V call is TRBV5-1, the J call TRBJ1-1; TRBD1 might be the D (5 bases). CDR1 SGHRS and CDR2 YFSETQ come from the germline V gene. Trimming removed 0 bases from V and 3 bases from J, with 9 bases in between. CDR3 length: 14 amino acids. CDR3 bases: TGCGCCAGCAGCTTGGAGGGGCTGGACACTGAAGCTTTCTTT. This encodes CASSLEGLDTEAFF.

This clone was counted a few times. The genes are TRBV7-9 and TRBJ2-4, with 11 bases that match TRBD2. This CDR3 has 16 residues. J lost 5 bases, V lost 5 bases, and 8 bases had no gene match. Germline CDR1 is SEHNR and CDR2 is FQNEAQ (reference sequence). As DNA, the CDR3 is TGTGCCAGCAGCCATAGCGGGAGGGCCTTGGAAAACATTCAGTACTTC. Its translation is CASSHSGRALENIQYF.

This clone has only a few counts. This sample also contains other DNA sequences that code for the same CDR3. The rearrangement joins TRBV29-1 to TRBJ1-5, with TRBD1 matching 7 bases. Trimming removed 4 bases from V and 7 bases from J; junction bases left unmatched: 7. The CDR3 covers 13 residues. Germline-derived CDR1 and CDR2 are SQVTM and ANQGSEA. CDR3 sequence: CSVATGENQPQHF. The CDR3 DNA sequence: TGCAGCGTTGCTACAGGGGAGAACCAGCCCCAGCATTTT.

The chain is built from TRBV4-3 and TRBJ1-1; possible D gene TRBD1, 6 bases. The CDR3 contains 13 residues. Germline V lookup: CDR1 LGHNA, CDR2 YSLEER. V lost 0 bases and J 8 bases, leaving 10 bases between the germline ends. In nucleotides, the CDR3 is TGCGCCAGCAGCCAAGATTCGGGGACAGAAGCTTTCTTT. This translates into CASSQDSGTEAFF.

With respect to this clone: The junction departs from germline at one end; a sequencing error may be responsible. This rearrangement joins TRBV4-1 to TRBJ2-1, with 11 bases lining up with TRBD2. Germline assignment: CDR1 MGHRA and CDR2 YSYEKL. This CDR3 has 19 residues. For the CDR3, the DNA is TGCGCCAGCAGCCAATATAATAGCGGGAGGGCCAAATCCTACAATGAGCGGTTCTTC. Translation: CASSQYNSGRAKSYNERFF.

J is TRBJ1-2 and V is TRBV5-1; D remains ambiguous. The CDR3 runs 14 residues. CDR1 and CDR2 (germline): SGHRS, YFSETQ. V shed 0 bases and J shed 3 bases, with 9 bases lying between them. The CDR3 DNA follows: TGCGCCAGCAGCTTGGAAGACGGGGACTATGGCTACACCTTC. Translating gives CASSLEDGDYGYTF. Together with reference TRBV5-1 and TRBJ1-2, the CDR3 gives the full variable domain: KAGVTQTPRYLIKTRGQQVTLSCSPISGHRSVSWYQQTPGQGLQFLFEYFSETQRNKGNFPGRFSGRQFSNSRSEMNVSTLELGDSALYLCASSLEDGDYGYTFGSGTRLTVV.

The rearrangement joins TRBV10-3 to TRBJ1-1; 7 nucleotides match TRBD1. Germline V gene sequence: CDR1 ENHRY, CDR2 SYGVKD. The CDR3 extends over 12 amino acids. With V trimmed by 8 bases and J by 0 bases, 0 bases remained unmatched. The CDR3 sequence: CAIGTVNTEAFF. The CDR3 nucleotides are TGTGCCATCGGGACAGTGAACACTGAAGCTTTCTTT.

The V call is TRBV7-9, the J call TRBJ2-1; 8 bases line up with TRBD2. The CDR3 covers 16 residues. Germline V CDR1 and CDR2: SEHNR, FQNEAQ (reference sequence). V was pared by 1 base and J by 1 base, with 3 bases of the junction left unmatched. The CDR3 DNA sequence: TGTGCCAGCAGCTTAGACGGGAGGGGATCCTACAATGAGCAGTTCTTC. Translated, it gives CASSLDGRGSYNEQFF.

The chain carries TRBV7-9 and TRBJ2-1, with 9 positions matching TRBD2. The junction had 4 bases not matched to a gene; V was cut back by 1 base and J by 3 bases. This CDR3 has 16 amino acids. CDR1 is SEHNR and CDR2 is FQNEAQ in the germline V gene (reference sequence). The CDR3 loop reads CASSLGTSGHYNEQFF. The DNA of the CDR3 is TGTGCCAGCAGCTTAGGCACTAGCGGGCACTACAATGAGCAGTTCTTC.

The chain carries TRBV30 and TRBJ2-1; 10 nucleotides agree with TRBD2. The CDR3 runs 14 residues. Germline V CDR1 and CDR2: GTSNPN, SVGIG (reference sequence). J was trimmed by 7 bases and V by 5 bases; bases with no gene match: 8. The chain's CDR3 is CAWYLAGAWNEQFF. The CDR3 bases are TGTGCCTGGTATCTAGCGGGAGCCTGGAATGAGCAGTTCTTC.

This clone was recorded only once. V and J are TRBV5-1 and TRBJ2-1, with 8 bases lining up with TRBD2. The J segment lost 6 bases and the V segment lost 4 bases, leaving 9 bases of the junction unmatched. CDR1 SGHRS and CDR2 YFSETQ come from the germline V gene. The CDR3 runs 15 residues. The CDR3 DNA follows: TGCGCCAGCAGCCCGGGACTAGGGAGGGGCAATGAGCAGTTCTTC. Translation gives CASSPGLGRGNEQFF.

This clone showed up just a few times. The chain couples TRBV11-2 to TRBJ2-3; D not resolved. The germline V and J ends were trimmed by 3 bases and 0 bases, with 10 bases remaining between them. Germline V gene data show CDR1 as SGHAT and CDR2 as FQNNGV. The CDR3 has 15 residues. The CDR3: CASSLGLGSTDTQYF. The CDR3 region has the DNA TGTGCCAGCAGCTTGGGCCTGGGTAGCACAGATACGCAGTATTTT.

This clone was observed a handful of times. J is TRBJ2-5 and V is TRBV29-1, with D possibly matching TRBD1 (6 bases). The CDR3 runs 12 residues. Germline V lookup: CDR1 SQVTM, CDR2 ANQGSEA. V lost 7 bases and J 1 base, leaving 10 bases between the germline ends. The CDR3 region is CSGTGSQETQYF. For the CDR3, the DNA is TGCAGCGGAACAGGGTCCCAAGAGACCCAGTACTTC.

The V call is TRBV11-2, the J call TRBJ2-1; 11 bases map to TRBD2. J gave up 4 bases and V 5 bases, and 4 bases lay outside the gene matches. CDR1 and CDR2 from the germline V gene are SGHAT and FQNNGV. This CDR3 is 15 amino acids long. The DNA for the CDR3 is TGTGCCAGCAGCGTTCTAGCGGGGGGTTACAATGAGCAGTTCTTC. It codes for CASSVLAGGYNEQFF.

The chain recombines TRBV7-9 with TRBJ2-7; 7 bases agree with TRBD2. Unmatched junction bases numbered 13, after V lost 5 bases and J lost 9 bases. CDR1 and CDR2 from the germline V gene are SEHNR and FQNEAQ (reference sequence). The CDR3 loop spans 14 amino acids. In DNA form, the CDR3 reads TGTGCCAGCAGCCTGGGGGGGTTCGCTGGTTTGCAGTACGTC. Protein product: CASSLGGFAGLQYV.

This clone has only a few counts. The chain couples TRBV4-1 to TRBJ2-7; D is perhaps TRBD2 (7 bases). V lost 2 bases and J 0 bases, leaving 14 bases between the germline ends. The CDR3 extends over 16 amino acids. Germline V gives CDR1 MGHRA, CDR2 YSYEKL. The CDR3 here is CASSQPRGGPSYEQYV. The DNA of the CDR3 is TGCGCCAGCAGCCAACCTAGGGGGGGGCCCTCCTACGAGCAGTACGTC.

This clone was detected a few times. V is TRBV27 and J is TRBJ1-4; a weak D match, TRBD1 (5 bases). Germline lookup yields CDR1 MNHEY and CDR2 SMNVEV (reference sequence). V lost 6 bases to trimming and J lost 4 bases, with 12 bases between them. This CDR3 contains 14 residues. This chain's CDR3 is CASSPVGGNEKLFF. CDR3 DNA: TGTGCCAGCAGCCCCGTGGGGGGTAATGAAAAACTGTTTTTT.

This clone has ten or more counts. The CDR3 is CSVELAGRRYNEQFF. In DNA, the CDR3 is TGCAGCGTTGAGCTAGCGGGACGAAGATACAATGAGCAGTTCTTC. This sequence joins TRBV29-1 and TRBJ2-1; 9 nucleotides align to TRBD2. CDR3 length equals 15 residues. The germline V gene has CDR1 SQVTM and CDR2 ANQGSEA. J was trimmed by 4 bases and V by 3 bases; bases with no gene match: 7.

J is TRBJ1-1 and V is TRBV6-5; 8 bases match TRBD1. V trimming: 5 bases; J trimming: 11 bases; junction bases outside the gene matches: 7. In germline, CDR1 is MNHEY, CDR2 SVGAGI. This CDR3 is built from 12 residues. The CDR3 is CASSIRTGTAFF. DNA of the CDR3: TGTGCCAGCAGTATACGGACAGGGACGGCTTTCTTT.

This clone was found a few times. The V and J genes are TRBV5-1 and TRBJ2-1, with 8 bases fitting TRBD1. The CDR3 length is 15 residues. With V trimmed by 3 bases and J by 3 bases, 5 bases remained unmatched. The germline CDR1 and CDR2 sequences are SGHRS and YFSETQ. This chain's CDR3 is CASSSTGAGYNEQFF. The CDR3 region has the DNA TGCGCCAGCAGCTCGACAGGGGCGGGCTACAATGAGCAGTTCTTC.

This clone was seen more than once but under ten times. The chain joins TRBV28 to TRBJ2-1; a weak D match, TRBD2 (6 bases). Germline assignment: CDR1 MDHEN and CDR2 SYDVKM. The ends were cut back, 6 bases at V and 4 bases at J, with 16 bases in the middle. The CDR3 covers 15 residues. The CDR3 region is CASRATGRGYNEQFF. The CDR3, as DNA: TGTGCCAGCAGGGCTACCGGGCGGGGTTACAATGAGCAGTTCTTC.

As regards this clone: This sample also contains other DNA sequences that code for the same CDR3. This chain connects TRBV5-4 to TRBJ2-3; tentative D call: TRBD2 (7 bases). Trimming shortened V by 3 bases and J by 0 bases, and 11 bases separated the two germline ends. The germline CDR1 and CDR2 sequences are SGHNT and YYREEE (reference sequence). The CDR3 runs 15 residues. DNA for the CDR3: TGTGCCAGCAGCTGGGGGGGCTCTAGCACAGATACGCAGTATTTT. Its protein product is CASSWGGSSTDTQYF. Full variable domain (remainder filled in from reference TRBV5-4 and TRBJ2-3): ETGVTQSPTHLIKTRGQQVTLRCSSQSGHNTVSWYQQALGQGPQFIFQYYREEENGRGNFPPRFSGLQFPNYSSELNVNALELDDSALYLCASSWGGSSTDTQYFGPGTRLTVL.

In its sample, this clone was seen a few times. The sample holds other DNA sequences that translate to the same CDR3. This chain connects TRBV18 to TRBJ2-7; 12 bases are a match to TRBD2. The J segment lost 6 bases and the V segment lost 3 bases, leaving 3 bases of the junction unmatched. Germline V gene data show CDR1 as KGHSH and CDR2 as LQKENI. The CDR3 has 14 residues. The CDR3 loop reads CASSPGLAGGEQYV. For the CDR3, the DNA is TGTGCCAGCTCACCGGGACTAGCGGGTGGCGAGCAGTACGTC.

The J gene is TRBJ2-5, the V gene TRBV11-2, with a weak D call TRBD1 (6 bases). V lost 4 bases and J lost 3, with 9 bases in between. The CDR3 contains 13 residues. The germline CDR1 and CDR2 sequences are SGHAT and FQNNGV. The CDR3 DNA sequence: TGTGCCAGCAGCTACCCAGGGGAAGAGACCCAGTACTTC. Amino acid sequence: CASSYPGEETQYF. Supplemented by reference TRBV11-2 and TRBJ2-5, the full variable domain reads EAGVAQSPRYKIIEKRQSVAFWCNPISGHATLYWYQQILGQGPKLLIQFQNNGVVDDSQLPKDRFSAERLKGVDSTLKIQPAKLEDSAVYLCASSYPGEETQYFGPGTRLLVL.